The entry below describes one T cell receptor beta chain. The sample originates from a study of cytomegalovirus exposure and HLA in healthy donors. Sequencing used immunoSEQ multiplex PCR; TCRdb keeps in-frame clones, though not all of them. This table has fewer than 250,000 clones, roughly 89% appearing once. CDR1 SGHRS and CDR2 YFSETQ come from the germline V gene. This CDR3 is 15 amino acids long. Trimming at V came to 2 bases and at J to 5 bases, leaving 8 bases not matched to a gene. The sequence was obtained from a man younger than 30 in good health and CMV-seronegative. The sequencing input was PBMCs. The chain combines TRBV5-1 with TRBJ1-1, with 8 bases lining up with TRBD1. The CDR3 region is CASSLTTGGNTEAFF. CDR3 DNA sequence: TGCGCCAGCAGCTTAACTACAGGGGGGAATACTGAAGCTTTCTTT.